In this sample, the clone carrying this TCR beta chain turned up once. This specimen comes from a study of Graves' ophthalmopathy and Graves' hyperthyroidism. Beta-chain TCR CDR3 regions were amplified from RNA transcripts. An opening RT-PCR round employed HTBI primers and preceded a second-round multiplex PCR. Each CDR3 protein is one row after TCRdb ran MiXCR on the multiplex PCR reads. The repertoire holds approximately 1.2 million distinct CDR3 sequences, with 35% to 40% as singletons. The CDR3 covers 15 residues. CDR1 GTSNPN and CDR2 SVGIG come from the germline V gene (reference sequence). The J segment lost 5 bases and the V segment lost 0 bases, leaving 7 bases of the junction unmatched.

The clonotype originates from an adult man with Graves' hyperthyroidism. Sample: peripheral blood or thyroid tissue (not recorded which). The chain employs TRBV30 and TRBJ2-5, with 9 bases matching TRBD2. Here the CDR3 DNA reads TGTGCCTGGAGTGTAAATCAGCGGGGGGTGGAGACCCAGTACTTC. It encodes CAWSVNQRGVETQYF.